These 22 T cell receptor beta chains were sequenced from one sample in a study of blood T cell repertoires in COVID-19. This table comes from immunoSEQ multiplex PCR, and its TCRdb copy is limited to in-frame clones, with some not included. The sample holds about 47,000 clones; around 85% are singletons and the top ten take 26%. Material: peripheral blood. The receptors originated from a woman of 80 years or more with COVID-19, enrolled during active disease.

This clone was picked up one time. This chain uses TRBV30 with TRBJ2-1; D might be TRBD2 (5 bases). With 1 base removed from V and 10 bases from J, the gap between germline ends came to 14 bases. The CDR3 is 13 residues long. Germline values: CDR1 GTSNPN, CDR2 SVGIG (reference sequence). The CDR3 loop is CAWSGRGIGEQFF. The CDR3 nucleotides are TGTGCCTGGAGTGGTAGAGGGATAGGGGAGCAGTTCTTC.

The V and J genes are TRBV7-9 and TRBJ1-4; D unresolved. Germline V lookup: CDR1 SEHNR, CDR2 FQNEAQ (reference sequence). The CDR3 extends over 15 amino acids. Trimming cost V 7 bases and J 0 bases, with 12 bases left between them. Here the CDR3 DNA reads TGTGCCAGCACAATCACCCCAGCAACTAATGAAAAACTGTTTTTT. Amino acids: CASTITPATNEKLFF.

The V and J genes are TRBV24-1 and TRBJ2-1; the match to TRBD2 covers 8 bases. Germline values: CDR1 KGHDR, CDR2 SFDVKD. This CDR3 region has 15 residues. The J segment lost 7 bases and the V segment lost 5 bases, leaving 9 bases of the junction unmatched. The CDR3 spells CATSGGREDQNEQFF. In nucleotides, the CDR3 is TGTGCCACCAGTGGAGGGCGGGAGGATCAGAATGAGCAGTTCTTC.

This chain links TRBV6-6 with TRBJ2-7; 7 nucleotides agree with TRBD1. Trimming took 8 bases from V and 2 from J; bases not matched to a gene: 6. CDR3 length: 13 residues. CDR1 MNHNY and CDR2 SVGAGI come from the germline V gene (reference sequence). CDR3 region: CASQSTGTYEQYF. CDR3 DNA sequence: TGTGCCAGCCAGTCGACAGGGACCTACGAGCAGTACTTC.

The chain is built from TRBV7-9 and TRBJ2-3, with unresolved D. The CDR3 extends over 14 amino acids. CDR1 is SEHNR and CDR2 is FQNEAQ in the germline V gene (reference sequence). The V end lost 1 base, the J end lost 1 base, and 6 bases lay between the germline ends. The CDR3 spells CASSLVAGTDTQYF. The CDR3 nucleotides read TGTGCCAGCAGCTTAGTAGCCGGCACAGATACGCAGTATTTT. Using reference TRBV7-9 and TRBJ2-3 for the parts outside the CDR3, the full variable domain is DTGVSQNPRHKITKRGQNVTFRCDPISEHNRLYWYRQTLGQGPEFLTYFQNEAQLEKSRLLSDRFSAERPKGSFSTLEIQRTEQGDSAMYLCASSLVAGTDTQYFGPGTRLTVL.

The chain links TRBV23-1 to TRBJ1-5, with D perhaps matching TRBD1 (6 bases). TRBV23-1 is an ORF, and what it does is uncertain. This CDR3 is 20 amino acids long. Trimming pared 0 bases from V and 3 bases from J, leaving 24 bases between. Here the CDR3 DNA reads TGCGCCAGCAGTCAATCAAGGGTCGGCAGGGGCCGATATGACAATCAGCCCCAGCATTTT. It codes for CASSQSRVGRGRYDNQPQHF.

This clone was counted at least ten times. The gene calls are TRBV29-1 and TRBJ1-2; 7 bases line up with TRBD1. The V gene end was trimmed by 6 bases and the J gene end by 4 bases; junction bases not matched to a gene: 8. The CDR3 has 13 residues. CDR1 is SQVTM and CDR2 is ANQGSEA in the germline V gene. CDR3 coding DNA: TGCAGCGTCCCGGTAGGGGGCGTCTATGGCTACACCTTC. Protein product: CSVPVGGVYGYTF.

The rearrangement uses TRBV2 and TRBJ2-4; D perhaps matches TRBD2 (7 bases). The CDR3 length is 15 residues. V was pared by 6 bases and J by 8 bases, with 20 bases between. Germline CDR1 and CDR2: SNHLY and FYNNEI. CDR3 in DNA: TGTGCCAGCAGCTTCCGGGGGGCGGGGATTGACATTCAGTACTTC. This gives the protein CASSFRGAGIDIQYF.

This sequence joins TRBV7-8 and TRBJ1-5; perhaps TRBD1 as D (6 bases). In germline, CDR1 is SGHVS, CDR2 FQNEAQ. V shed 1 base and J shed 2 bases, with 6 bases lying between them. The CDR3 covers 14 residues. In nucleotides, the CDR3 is TGTGCCAGCAGCTTAGGGACAGGCAATCAGCCCCAGCATTTT. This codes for CASSLGTGNQPQHF.

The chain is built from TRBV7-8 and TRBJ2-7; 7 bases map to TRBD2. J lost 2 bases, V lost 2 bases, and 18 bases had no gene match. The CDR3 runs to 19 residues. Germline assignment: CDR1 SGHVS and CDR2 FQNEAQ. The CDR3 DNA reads TGTGCCAGCAGCTTACGAACCTCGGCGGGAGCCTATTTACCCTACGAGCAGTACTTC. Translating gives CASSLRTSAGAYLPYEQYF.

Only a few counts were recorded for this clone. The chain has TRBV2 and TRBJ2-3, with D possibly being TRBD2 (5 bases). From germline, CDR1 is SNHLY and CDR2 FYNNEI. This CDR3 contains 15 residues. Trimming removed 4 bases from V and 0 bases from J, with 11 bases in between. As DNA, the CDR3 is TGTGCCAGCAGTGCGGTAGCGCTGAGCACAGATACGCAGTATTTT. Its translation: CASSAVALSTDTQYF.

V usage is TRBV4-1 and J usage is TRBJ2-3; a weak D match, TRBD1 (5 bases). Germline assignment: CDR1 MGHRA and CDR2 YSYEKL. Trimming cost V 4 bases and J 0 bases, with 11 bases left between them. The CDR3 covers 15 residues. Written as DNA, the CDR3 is TGCGCCAGCAGCCCGAGAGCAGGGAGCACAGATACGCAGTATTTT. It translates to CASSPRAGSTDTQYF.

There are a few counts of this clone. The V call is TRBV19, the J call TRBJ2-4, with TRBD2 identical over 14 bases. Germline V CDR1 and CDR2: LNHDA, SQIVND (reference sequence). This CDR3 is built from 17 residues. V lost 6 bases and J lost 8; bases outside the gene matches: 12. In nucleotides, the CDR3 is TGTGCCAGTAGCGAAGCCCTTGGGACTAGCGGGAGACACATTCAGTACTTC. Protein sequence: CASSEALGTSGRHIQYF.

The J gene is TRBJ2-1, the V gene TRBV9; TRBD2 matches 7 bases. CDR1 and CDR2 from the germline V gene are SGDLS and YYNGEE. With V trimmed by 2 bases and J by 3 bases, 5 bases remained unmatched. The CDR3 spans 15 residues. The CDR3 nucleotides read TGTGCCAGCAGCGTGGGGGACTACCACTACAATGAGCAGTTCTTC. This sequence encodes CASSVGDYHYNEQFF.

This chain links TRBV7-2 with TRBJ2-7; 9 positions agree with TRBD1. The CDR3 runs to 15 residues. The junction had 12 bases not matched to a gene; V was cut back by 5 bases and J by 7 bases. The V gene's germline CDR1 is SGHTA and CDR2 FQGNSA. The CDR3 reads CASSAHLPGTGEQYF. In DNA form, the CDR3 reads TGTGCCAGCAGCGCCCACCTCCCCGGGACAGGGGAGCAGTACTTC.

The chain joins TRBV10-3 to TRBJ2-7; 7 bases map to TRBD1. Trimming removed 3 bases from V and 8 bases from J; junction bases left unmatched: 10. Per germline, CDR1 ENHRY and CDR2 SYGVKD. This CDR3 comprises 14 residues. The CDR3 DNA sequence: TGTGCCATCAGTGACCCCACAGGGGCCCGGCAGCAGTACTTC. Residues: CAISDPTGARQQYF.

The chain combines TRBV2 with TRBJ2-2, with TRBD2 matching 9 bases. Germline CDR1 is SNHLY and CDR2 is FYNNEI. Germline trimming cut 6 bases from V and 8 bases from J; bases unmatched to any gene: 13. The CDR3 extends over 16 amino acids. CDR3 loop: CASRYRLAEPEGELFF. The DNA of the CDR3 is TGTGCCAGCAGATACAGACTAGCGGAACCCGAGGGGGAGCTGTTTTTT.

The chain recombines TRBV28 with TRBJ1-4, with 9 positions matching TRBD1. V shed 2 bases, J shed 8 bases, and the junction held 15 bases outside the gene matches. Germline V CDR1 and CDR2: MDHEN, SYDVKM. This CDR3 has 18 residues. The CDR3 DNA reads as TGTGCCAGCAGTTTAATGGGAGGATGGGGACAGGGTGGCGAAAAACTGTTTTTT. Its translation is CASSLMGGWGQGGEKLFF.

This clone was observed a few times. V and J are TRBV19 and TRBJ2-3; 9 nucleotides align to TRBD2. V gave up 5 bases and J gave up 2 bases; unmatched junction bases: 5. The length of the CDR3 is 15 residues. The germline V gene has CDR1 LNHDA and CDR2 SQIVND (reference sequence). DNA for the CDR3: TGTGCCAGTAGTGAGACTAGCGGATTCACAGATACGCAGTATTTT. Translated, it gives CASSETSGFTDTQYF.

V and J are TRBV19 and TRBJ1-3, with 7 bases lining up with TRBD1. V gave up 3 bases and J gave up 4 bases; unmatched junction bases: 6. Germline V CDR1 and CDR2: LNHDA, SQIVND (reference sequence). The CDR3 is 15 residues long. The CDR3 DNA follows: TGTGCCAGTAGTATTTACAGGGGTGCCGGAAACACCATATATTTT. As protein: CASSIYRGAGNTIYF.

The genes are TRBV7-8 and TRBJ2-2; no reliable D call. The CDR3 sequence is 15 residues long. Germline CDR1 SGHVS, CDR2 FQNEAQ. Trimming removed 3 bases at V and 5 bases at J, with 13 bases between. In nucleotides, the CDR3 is TGTGCCAGCAGCTTCCCAAGAGCCGGGACCGGGGAGCTGTTTTTT. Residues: CASSFPRAGTGELFF. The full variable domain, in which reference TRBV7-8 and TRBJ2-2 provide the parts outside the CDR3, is GAGVSQSPRYKVAKRGQDVALRCDPISGHVSLFWYQQALGQGPEFLTYFQNEAQLDKSGLPSDRFFAERPEGSVSTLKIQRTQQEDSAVYLCASSFPRAGTGELFFGEGSRLTVL.

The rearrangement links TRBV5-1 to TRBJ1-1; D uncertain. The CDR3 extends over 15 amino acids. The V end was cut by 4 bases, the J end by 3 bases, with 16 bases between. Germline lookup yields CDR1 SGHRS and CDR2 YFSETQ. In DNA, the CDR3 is TGCGCCAGCAGCCCCTCGGGTAGGATTGACACTGAAGCTTTCTTT. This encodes CASSPSGRIDTEAFF.